Listed here are 24 T cell receptor delta chains from one sample, sequenced in a study of in vitro expanded adult blood gammadelta T cells. Live CD3+ TCRgammadelta+ Vgamma9+ Vdelta2+ T cells were FACS-sorted after expansion. PBMC were pulsed for one day with approximately 1 uM zoledronate, then washed three times. The cells grew for 14 to 15 days in culture, receiving fresh IL-2 every 3 to 4 days. These receptors are not linked to any known antigen. TCRdb reprocessed the 5' RACE reads through CATT. This table has about 500 delta-chain clones, 30% to 40% appearing once. The specimen comprised gamma-delta T cells from peripheral blood expanded in culture, sampled from an in vitro culture stimulated with zoledronate. The source of these receptors is an adult in good health.

This clone was counted a few times. A far larger clone is off by one base, so a read error is likely. The chain couples TRDV2 to TRDJ1, with 13 bases identical to TRDD3. This CDR3 is 18 amino acids long. Germline V CDR1 and CDR2: GEAIGNYY, EKD. Trimming cost V 2 bases and J 1 base; bases outside gene matches: 9. The CDR3 spells CACDSVLGDTNITDKLIF. The CDR3 DNA sequence: TGTGCCTGTGACAGCGTACTGGGGGATACGAATATCACCGATAAACTCATCTTT.

Comment on this clone: A far larger clone lies a single base away; this is likely a read error. The chain is built from TRDV2 and TRDJ3, with 12 bases aligning to TRDD3. TCRdb is silent on the J gene; assignment here came from matching the DNA to germline. This CDR3 has 19 amino acids. V lost 1 base to trimming and J lost 2 bases; unmatched junction nucleotides: 5. Per germline, CDR1 GEAIGNYY and CDR2 EKD. CDR3 in DNA: TGTGCCTGTGACACAACTGGGGGATACCAGACCTGGGACACCCGACAGATGTTTTTC. Its translation is CACDTTGGYQTWDTRQMFF.

The chain links TRDV2 to TRDJ3; TRDD3 agrees at 9 bases. TCRdb leaves out the J gene; it was filled in here by matching the DNA to germline. The germline V gene encodes CDR1 GEAIGNYY and CDR2 EKD. CDR3 size: 20 residues. The V segment lost 3 bases and the J segment 0 bases; nucleotides outside the gene matches: 11. CDR3 in amino acids: CACDDVLGEALSWDTRQMFF. For the CDR3, the DNA is TGTGCCTGTGACGATGTACTGGGGGAGGCCCTCTCCTGGGACACCCGACAGATGTTTTTC.

This clone was seen more than once but under ten times. The chain combines TRDV2 with TRDJ1; TRDD3 matches at 10 bases. Here the J gene came from matching the DNA to germline, since TCRdb omits it. J lost 2 bases, V lost 7 bases, and 15 bases had no gene match. The CDR3 covers 17 residues. Germline V gene sequence: CDR1 GEAIGNYY, CDR2 EKD. The CDR3 nucleotides are TGTGCCTGCGACGGGCTGGGGGATAGAAGGGCGACCGATAAACTCATCTTT. Protein sequence: CACDGLGDRRATDKLIF.

This clone ranks as large. This sequence joins TRDV2 and TRDJ1, with a possible D match to TRDD3 (6 bases). V lost 0 bases and J lost 2, with 24 bases in between. Germline V gene data show CDR1 as GEAIGNYY and CDR2 as EKD. This CDR3 spans 19 amino acids. CDR3 loop: CACDTAFGLDGGKTDKLIF. The CDR3 nucleotides are TGTGCCTGTGACACCGCATTCGGACTTGATGGGGGTAAAACCGATAAACTCATCTTT.

By frequency in the sample, this clone is large. In the same sample, other DNA sequences code for this CDR3. The rearrangement joins TRDV2 to TRDJ1; 10 bases map to TRDD3. Unmatched junction bases numbered 9, after V lost 0 bases and J lost 0 bases. This CDR3 spans 18 amino acids. Germline assignment: CDR1 GEAIGNYY and CDR2 EKD. The CDR3 coding sequence is TGTGCCTGTGACACCGTACTGGGGGATGGTGAGTACACCGATAAACTCATCTTT. The encoded protein is CACDTVLGDGEYTDKLIF.

For this clone: A far larger clone lies a single base away; this is likely a read error. This chain connects TRDV2 to TRDJ3, with TRDD3 matching over 10 bases. TCRdb records no J gene; here it was assigned by comparing the DNA to germline. Per germline, CDR1 GEAIGNYY and CDR2 EKD. Trimming took 3 bases from V and 0 from J; bases not matched to a gene: 10. The CDR3 consists of 20 residues. CDR3 DNA sequence: TGTGCCTGTGACCTGTTACTGGGGGATGCCCTCTCCTGGGACACCCGACAGATGTTTTTC. It is translated as CACDLLLGDALSWDTRQMFF.

On this clone: This likely came from a read error, as a far larger clone is one base away. Other DNA sequences of this sample code for an identical CDR3. The J gene was not called, though the V gene is TRDV2; the listed D gene, TRDD3, was not tested against the DNA. Germline V gives CDR1 GEAIGNYY, CDR2 EKD. This CDR3 region has 19 residues. The CDR3 coding sequence is TGTGCCTGTGACACAACTGGGGGATACCGGACCTGGGACACCCGACAGATGTTTTTT. Its protein is CACDTTGGYRTWDTRQMFF.

As for this clone: The protein that TCRdb holds for this DNA derives from a much larger clone and differs from the translated DNA at residue 3, which likely indicates a read error; the protein shown here is translated from the DNA. The V gene is TRDV2, the J gene TRDJ1; 9 nucleotides align to TRDD3. TCRdb is silent on the J gene; assignment here came from matching the DNA to germline. CDR3 length equals 16 residues. CDR1 GEAIGNYY and CDR2 EKD come from the germline V gene. In nucleotides, the CDR3 is TGTGCCCGTGACCCTCTTGCTGGGGGATACACCGATAAACTCATCTTT. Translation gives CARDPLAGGYTDKLIF.

To note about this clone: TCRdb assigns this DNA the protein of a much larger clone, which departs from its translation at residue 12; this likely reflects a read error, and the protein shown comes from translating the DNA. The genes are TRDV2 and TRDJ2; D not resolved. TCRdb offers no J gene call, so here the DNA was matched to germline to obtain one. Germline V gene sequence: CDR1 GEAIGNYY, CDR2 EKD. With 0 bases removed from V and 3 bases from J, the gap between germline ends came to 19 bases. This CDR3 is 18 amino acids long. CDR3 sequence (DNA): TGTGCCTGTGACACCGTTACCGTTACCAAGACTGTGACAGCACAACTCTTCTTT. Translating gives CACDTVTVTKTVTAQLFF.

There are a few counts of this clone. Being one base from a much bigger clone, this may be a read error. The chain employs TRDV2 and TRDJ1; D ambiguous. Germline assignment: CDR1 GEAIGNYY and CDR2 EKD. This CDR3 comprises 17 residues. In nucleotides, the CDR3 is TGTGCCTGTGACACCGTGTCTCCCCGCCCATACACCAATAAACTCATCTTT. Protein sequence: CACDTVSPRPYTNKLIF.

A note on this clone: A far larger clone is just one base off, so this is likely a read error. The V and J genes are TRDV2 and TRDJ1; D remains unclear. The CDR3 totals 15 residues. Germline CDR1 is GEAIGNYY and CDR2 is EKD. V shed 0 bases and J shed 1 base, with 11 bases lying between them. CDR3 sequence (DNA): TGTGCCTGTGACACCGCTTCTCCCCGCACCGATAAACTCATCTTT. Its translation is CACDTASPRTDKLIF.

Comments on this clone: The protein that TCRdb holds for this DNA derives from a much larger clone and differs from the translated DNA at residue 8, which likely indicates a read error; the protein shown here is translated from the DNA. The chain has TRDV2 and TRDJ1; D gene unclear. The J gene was missing in TCRdb and was found by matching the end of the DNA to germline. The CDR3 sequence is 16 residues long. From germline, CDR1 is GEAIGNYY and CDR2 EKD. Trimming took off 0 bases at V and 4 bases at J, with 17 bases between the two ends. The DNA for the CDR3 is TGTGCCTGTGACACCGTAGGGTACCCAATCCGCGATAAACTCATCTTT. Its protein product is CACDTVGYPIRDKLIF.

For this clone: A much larger clone lies one base from this, so it may be a read error. Additional DNA sequences in this sample encode the identical CDR3. In nucleotides, the CDR3 is TGTGCCTGTGACCCTCTTGCTGGGGGATACACTGATAAACTCATCTTT. Translation gives CACDPLAGGYTDKLIF. The chain recombines TRDV2 with TRDJ1, with 11 bases fitting TRDD3. In germline, CDR1 is GEAIGNYY, CDR2 EKD. The CDR3 loop spans 16 amino acids.

The sample holds a few counts of this clone. A far larger clone is a single base away, which makes a read error likely. The chain recombines TRDV2 with TRDJ1; 8 bases match TRDD3. The CDR3 extends over 14 amino acids. The germline V gene has CDR1 GEAIGNYY and CDR2 EKD. The CDR3 region has the DNA TGTGCCTGTGTCTTACTGGGGGTTGCCGATAAACACATCTTT. The encoded protein is CACVLLGVADKHIF.

By frequency in the sample, this clone is large (0.1 to 1%). A much more abundant neighbour one base away suggests this may be a read error. Other DNA sequences in the same sample also yield this CDR3. J is TRDJ1 and V is TRDV2; 13 bases align to TRDD3. The germline CDR1 and CDR2 sequences are GEAIGNYY and EKD. The CDR3 runs to 18 residues. J was trimmed by 5 bases and V by 2 bases; bases with no gene match: 13. The CDR3 loop reads CACDSVLGDTHITDKLIF. The CDR3 bases are TGTGCCTGTGACAGCGTACTGGGGGATACGCATATCACTGATAAACTCATCTTT.

As for this clone: This likely reflects a read error, since a far larger clone is one base away. V and J are TRDV2 and TRDJ1; TRDD3 matches at 12 bases. Here the J gene came from matching the DNA to germline, since TCRdb omits it. The CDR3 totals 20 residues. CDR1 is GEAIGNYY and CDR2 is EKD in the germline V gene. CDR3: CARDTVLLGDTRTDTDKLIF. CDR3 nucleotide sequence: TGTGCCCGTGACACCGTCCTACTGGGGGATACCCGTACGGACACCGATAAACTCATCTTT.

Only a few counts were recorded for this clone. A far bigger clonotype differs at one base, so this is likely a read error. The identical CDR3 is also encoded by other nucleotide sequences in the sample. The chain has TRDV2 and TRDJ1; 9 bases line up with TRDD3. Germline-derived CDR1 and CDR2 are GEAIGNYY and EKD. The J segment lost 1 base and the V segment lost 2 bases, leaving 13 bases of the junction unmatched. This CDR3 region has 18 residues. The CDR3, as DNA: TGTGCCTGTGACAGCGTACTAGGGGATACGCATATCACCGATAAACTCATCTTT. It specifies CACDSVLGDTHITDKLIF.

As to this clone: A read error is likely here: a far larger clone is one base away. This sample includes further DNA sequences coding for the same CDR3. The J gene is TRDJ2, the V gene TRDV2; D is uncertain. The J gene, missing from TCRdb, was assigned here through DNA to germline matching. The CDR3 is 18 residues long. V was clipped by 0 bases and J by 0 bases, with 16 bases between them. The germline gives CDR1 GEAIGNYY, CDR2 EKD. CDR3 bases: TGTGCCTGTGACACCGTGACCGTTACCAAGACTTTGACAGCACAACTCTTCTTT. Protein product: CACDTVTVTKTLTAQLFF.

Notes on this clone: This is likely an artifact of a read error, given a far larger clone one base away. V is TRDV2 and J is TRDJ1, with D maybe TRDD3 (5 bases). The J gene is absent in TCRdb and was assigned here via DNA matching to germline. Germline V gene data show CDR1 as GEAIGNYY and CDR2 as EKD. Trimming pared 6 bases from V and 0 bases from J, leaving 31 bases between. The CDR3 spans 20 residues. The DNA of the CDR3 is TGTGCCTGTTCGCCGGTTACTAGGGGTATACGAACCTCGTACACCGATAAACTCATCTTT. It is translated as CACSPVTRGIRTSYTDKLIF.

Comment on this clone: TCRdb has a much larger clone's protein, which differs at residue 11 from the translation of this DNA, likely because of a read error; what is shown is the protein translated from the DNA. The chain carries TRDV2 and TRDJ1; the D is unclear. No J gene is reported in TCRdb; it was inferred here by comparing the DNA with germline. CDR1 is GEAIGNYY and CDR2 is EKD in the germline V gene. Trimming left V 0 bases short and J 4 bases short, with 17 bases between. CDR3 length: 16 amino acids. The CDR3 nucleotides read TGTGCCTGTGACACCGTAGGGAACCCAATCGGCGATAAACTCATCTTT. This translates into CACDTVGNPIGDKLIF.

This clone has more than one count but fewer than ten. This may arise from a read error, as a much more abundant clone is one base away. The chain combines TRDV2 with TRDJ3; D call uncertain. V shed 3 bases and J shed 0 bases, with 23 bases lying between them. The CDR3 is 21 residues long. Germline V CDR1 and CDR2: GEAIGNYY, EKD. The CDR3 nucleotides read TGTGCCTGTGACCCGACCCCGTGGGAGGAACAAAACTCCTGGGACACCCGACAGATGTTTTTC. This translates into CACDPTPWEEQNSWDTRQMFF.

With respect to this clone: This may be a read error: a much more frequent sequence differs by one nucleotide. The chain uses TRDV2 and TRDJ1, with TRDD3 as a possible D gene (6 bases). The length of the CDR3 is 17 residues. The germline CDR1 and CDR2 sequences are GEAIGNYY and EKD. Trimming left V 5 bases short and J 0 bases short, with 21 bases between. The CDR3 bases are TGTGCCTGTGGCACTCTGGCGGGGGAACCGTACACCGATAAACTCATCTTT. This translates into CACGTLAGEPYTDKLIF.

A remark on this clone: A far larger clone is one base from this, pointing to a likely read error. The chain joins TRDV2 to TRDJ3; D call uncertain. The germline V gene encodes CDR1 GEAIGNYY and CDR2 EKD. The CDR3 has 18 residues. The CDR3 spells CASDTGGPSSWDTRQMFF. In nucleotides, the CDR3 is TGTGCCAGTGACACCGGCGGGCCCAGCTCCTGGGACACCCGACAGATGTTTTTC.